The 14 T cell receptor beta chains reported below all come from one sample, sequenced in a study of shared clonotypes between healthy human individuals. Here immunoSEQ multiplex PCR was the method, and the copy in TCRdb shows in-frame clones only, minus some. Counted here are 2 million to 3 million clones, over 85% occurring once; the ten biggest clones make up about 0.38%. The sample was naive CD4+ T cells from PBMCs. Subset meaning: CD45RA+ positively selected. These receptors all stem from a man younger than 35 in good health. Some clones in this sample may be carry-over from other donors' samples.

This sequence joins TRBV6-4 and TRBJ2-1; D ambiguous. The CDR3 has 13 amino acids. Germline V gene lookup returns CDR1 MRHNA and CDR2 SNTAGT. V was pared by 2 bases and J by 5 bases, with 7 bases between. CDR3 sequence reads: CASSDTSHNEQFF. As DNA, the CDR3 is TGTGCCAGCAGTGACACCTCTCACAATGAGCAGTTCTTC.

This clone was detected only a few times. This sequence joins TRBV7-3 and TRBJ2-1, with 10 bases fitting TRBD2. The CDR3 consists of 15 residues. J was trimmed by 8 bases and V by 7 bases; bases with no gene match: 11. Germline V gives CDR1 SGHTA, CDR2 FQGTGA. The CDR3 protein is CASNQLAGRRDEQFF. The CDR3 bases are TGTGCCAGCAATCAACTAGCGGGACGCCGGGATGAGCAGTTCTTC.

The CDR3 sequence is CASSRQPSGQSYGYTF. In DNA, the CDR3 is TGTGCCAGCTCACGCCAACCGTCGGGACAGAGCTATGGCTACACCTTC. This chain uses TRBV18 with TRBJ1-2; 7 bases agree with TRBD1. With 4 bases clipped from V and 4 bases from J, the junction kept 12 bases outside the gene matches. CDR3 size: 16 residues. CDR1 is KGHSH and CDR2 is LQKENI in the germline V gene. Supplemented by reference TRBV18 and TRBJ1-2, the full variable domain reads NAGVMQNPRHLVRRRGQEARLRCSPMKGHSHVYWYRQLPEEGLKFMVYLQKENIIDESGMPKERFSAEFPKEGPSILRIQQVVRGDSAAYFCASSRQPSGQSYGYTFGSGTRLTVV.

The chain employs TRBV28 and TRBJ2-5, with no clear D. Germline CDR1 and CDR2: MDHEN and SYDVKM. CDR3 size: 11 residues. The V gene lost 8 bases and the J gene lost 5 bases, with 9 bases spanning the gap. This chain's CDR3 is CASGIGETQYF. In DNA form, the CDR3 reads TGTGCCAGCGGTATCGGGGAGACCCAGTACTTC.

The rearrangement uses TRBV18 and TRBJ1-5, with D uncertain. The CDR3 consists of 13 residues. Germline V gene data show CDR1 as KGHSH and CDR2 as LQKENI. V gave up 1 base and J gave up 13 bases, with 14 bases separating them. The CDR3 sequence: CASSPHSGPEQHF. Here the CDR3 DNA reads TGTGCCAGCTCACCACACTCCGGCCCCGAGCAGCATTTT.

A word on this clone: The sample has other DNA sequences that encode this CDR3 too. The V and J genes are TRBV18 and TRBJ1-1; TRBD1 agrees at 7 bases. CDR1 KGHSH and CDR2 LQKENI come from the germline V gene. The CDR3 is made up of 16 amino acids. V lost 1 base and J lost 2; bases outside the gene matches: 7. The CDR3 protein is CASSPRTGELNTEAFF. The DNA for the CDR3 is TGTGCCAGCTCACCACGAACAGGGGAGTTAAACACTGAAGCTTTCTTT. Based on the CDR3 plus reference TRBV18 and TRBJ1-1, the full variable domain is NAGVMQNPRHLVRRRGQEARLRCSPMKGHSHVYWYRQLPEEGLKFMVYLQKENIIDESGMPKERFSAEFPKEGPSILRIQQVVRGDSAAYFCASSPRTGELNTEAFFGQGTRLTVV.

V usage is TRBV27 and J usage is TRBJ1-3; the D is unclear. The CDR3 has 15 amino acids. Trimming left V 5 bases short and J 0 bases short, with 11 bases between. Germline loops: CDR1 MNHEY, CDR2 SMNVEV (reference sequence). The CDR3 DNA reads as TGTGCCAGCAGTAAGGAGGGCTACTCTGGAAACACCATATATTTT. It is translated as CASSKEGYSGNTIYF.

V is TRBV10-3 and J is TRBJ2-5; the D gene is possibly TRBD2 (5 bases). CDR1 and CDR2 (germline): ENHRY, SYGVKD. The CDR3 spans 14 residues. Trimming left V 3 bases short and J 0 bases short, with 8 bases between. The DNA for the CDR3 is TGTGCCATCAGTGAAGGCGGGTACCAAGAGACCCAGTACTTC. Protein product: CAISEGGYQETQYF.

V usage is TRBV7-2 and J usage is TRBJ2-7, with TRBD1 identical over 9 bases. Looked up from germline, CDR1 is SGHTA and CDR2 is FQGNSA. V was pared by 5 bases and J by 2 bases, with 13 bases of the junction left unmatched. This CDR3 is built from 17 residues. The CDR3 nucleotides read TGTGCCAGCAGCCCACAGGGGGCTGGTAGTTTCCCCTACGAGCAGTACTTC. It is translated as CASSPQGAGSFPYEQYF.

The chain carries TRBV12-5 and TRBJ2-2; 12 bases are shared with TRBD2. The V segment lost 2 bases and the J segment 6 bases; nucleotides outside the gene matches: 7. Germline values: CDR1 LGHNT, CDR2 FRNRAP. CDR3 length: 17 amino acids. The CDR3 nucleotides read TGTGCTAGTGGTTTGTCCCTACTAGCGGGAGGATCCGGGGAGCTGTTTTTT. Translated, it gives CASGLSLLAGGSGELFF.

This clone has just one count. The chain combines TRBV9 with TRBJ2-1; 8 positions match TRBD1. This CDR3 has 15 amino acids. Germline V gene data show CDR1 as SGDLS and CDR2 as YYNGEE. The trim removed 3 bases at V and 0 bases at J, leaving 2 bases unmatched. CDR3: CASSAGGGSYNEQFF. The CDR3 coding sequence is TGTGCCAGCAGCGCAGGGGGCGGCTCCTACAATGAGCAGTTCTTC. Drawing the rest from reference TRBV9 and TRBJ2-1, the complete variable domain is DSGVTQTPKHLITATGQRVTLRCSPRSGDLSVYWYQQSLDQGLQFLIQYYNGEERAKGNILERFSAQQFPDLHSELNLSSLELGDSALYFCASSAGGGSYNEQFFGPGTRLTVL.

On this clone itself: The same CDR3 can be traced to other DNA sequences in this sample. The genes are TRBV9 and TRBJ2-3; TRBD2 is a possible D gene (5 bases). Per the germline V gene, CDR1 is SGDLS and CDR2 is YYNGEE. The CDR3 totals 14 residues. V lost 1 base to trimming and J lost 1 base, with 7 bases between them. The CDR3 region has the DNA TGTGCCAGCAGCGTAAGAGCGGGCACAGATACGCAGTATTTT. Translated: CASSVRAGTDTQYF.

The V and J genes are TRBV20-1 and TRBJ1-1; weak D call: TRBD1 (5 bases). This CDR3 has 11 residues. CDR1 DFQATT and CDR2 SNEGSKA come from the germline V gene (reference sequence). CDR3 protein: CSFKGTTEAFF. In DNA, the CDR3 is TGCAGCTTTAAGGGGACCACTGAAGCTTTCTTT.

This clone appeared a single time. The V gene is TRBV18, the J gene TRBJ1-5, with D unclear. The CDR3 is 14 residues long. V was shortened by 3 bases and J by 1 base, with 7 bases between the two germline ends. Germline V CDR1 and CDR2: KGHSH, LQKENI. The CDR3 bases are TGTGCCAGCTCACCCGCCCCGAGCAATCAGCCCCAGCATTTT. Amino acids: CASSPAPSNQPQHF.